These 18 T cell receptor beta chains originate from one sample sequenced in a study of blood T cell repertoires in COVID-19. Here immunoSEQ multiplex PCR was the method, and the copy in TCRdb shows in-frame clones only, minus some. Found here are around 200,000 clones, 83% of them singletons; the top ten hold around 7.9%. The sample was peripheral blood. The receptors originated from a man aged 35 to 55 with active or convalescent COVID-19.

This clone was found once. This chain joins TRBV15 and TRBJ2-7; 7 nucleotides match TRBD2. The germline V gene encodes CDR1 LNHNV and CDR2 YYDKDF (reference sequence). V shed 1 base, J shed 2 bases, and the junction held 2 bases outside the gene matches. This CDR3 is 14 amino acids long. CDR3 residues: CATSRAGTTYEQYF. The DNA for the CDR3 is TGTGCCACCAGCAGAGCCGGGACTACCTACGAGCAGTACTTC.

The rearrangement links TRBV12-3 or TRBV12-4 to TRBJ1-2; 9 nucleotides line up with TRBD1. V shed 6 bases, J shed 6 bases, and the junction held 5 bases outside the gene matches. This CDR3 spans 13 amino acids. CDR3 DNA sequence: TGTGCCAGCAGGCAGGGACAGGGTCATGGCTACACCTTC. It encodes CASRQGQGHGYTF.

In the case of this clone: Other DNA sequences in this sample translate to the same CDR3. The chain couples TRBV30 to TRBJ2-3; no reliable D call. Germline V CDR1 and CDR2: GTSNPN, SVGIG (reference sequence). V gave up 1 base and J gave up 2 bases, with 4 bases separating them. The CDR3 is 12 residues long. The CDR3, as DNA: TGTGCCTGGAGTGCATCCACAGATACGCAGTATTTT. Its protein is CAWSASTDTQYF.

The gene calls are TRBV10-3 and TRBJ1-2; D not certain. CDR3 length: 13 residues. Trimming took 1 base from V and 2 from J, leaving 5 bases between them. CDR1 is ENHRY, CDR2 SYGVKD, per germline. The CDR3, as DNA: TGTGCCATCAGTGAGTTTCAGAACTATGGCTACACCTTC. This encodes CAISEFQNYGYTF.

This chain uses TRBV30 with TRBJ1-2, with 7 nucleotides matching TRBD1. Trimming took 2 bases from V and 3 from J; bases not matched to a gene: 9. This CDR3 comprises 15 residues. Germline values: CDR1 GTSNPN, CDR2 SVGIG (reference sequence). CDR3 region: CAWSLGDRVYYGYTF. CDR3 coding DNA: TGTGCCTGGAGTCTTGGCGACAGGGTGTACTATGGCTACACCTTC.

V usage is TRBV3-1 (or the pseudogene TRBV3-2) and J usage is TRBJ2-7, with 10 bases matching TRBD1. V lost 4 bases and J lost 6; bases outside the gene matches: 6. Germline V gene lookup returns CDR1 LGHDT and CDR2 YNNKEL (reference sequence). The CDR3 is 14 residues long. CDR3: CASSPTGGTFEQYF. In nucleotides, the CDR3 is TGTGCCAGCAGCCCGACAGGGGGCACGTTCGAGCAGTACTTC.

The chain has TRBV5-4 and TRBJ1-1, with TRBD1 identical over 11 bases. This CDR3 region has 16 residues. The junction had 6 bases not matched to a gene; V was cut back by 5 bases and J by 0 bases. Germline V gene data show CDR1 as SGHNT and CDR2 as YYREEE (reference sequence). CDR3 DNA: TGTGCCAGCAGTCGGACAGGGGGCCGATTGAACACTGAAGCTTTCTTT. This codes for CASSRTGGRLNTEAFF.

This clone has a handful of counts. The rearrangement joins TRBV5-1 to TRBJ1-3; 7 positions match TRBD1. This CDR3 region has 16 residues. Germline-derived CDR1 and CDR2 are SGHRS and YFSETQ. Trimming cost V 3 bases and J 3 bases; bases outside gene matches: 9. CDR3 coding DNA: TGCGCCAGCAGCTCTACAGGGGTCCCAGGTGGAAACACCATATATTTT. This encodes CASSSTGVPGGNTIYF.

This clone came up many times. CDR3 residues: CASSQQGDNSPLHF. The CDR3 DNA is TGTGCCAGCAGCCAACAGGGGGATAATTCACCCCTCCACTTT. The chain recombines TRBV6-6 with TRBJ1-6, with 8 bases that match TRBD1. The CDR3 is 14 amino acids. Germline V gene sequence: CDR1 MNHNY, CDR2 SVGAGI (reference sequence). V gave up 6 bases and J gave up 5 bases; unmatched junction bases: 3.

The count of this clone is one. The chain employs TRBV27 and TRBJ2-3; 8 bases align to TRBD1. The CDR3 has 16 residues. V shed 6 bases, J shed 2 bases, and the junction held 10 bases outside the gene matches. Germline assignment: CDR1 MNHEY and CDR2 SMNVEV (reference sequence). CDR3 residues: CASSFERDRFTDTQYF. CDR3 bases: TGTGCCAGCAGCTTTGAACGGGACAGGTTCACAGATACGCAGTATTTT.

The CDR3 here is CASSPPRQRTGELFF. The CDR3 DNA is TGTGCCAGCTCACCACCGAGACAGAGGACCGGGGAGCTGTTTTTT. The rearrangement uses TRBV18 and TRBJ2-2; D is possibly TRBD1 (5 bases). Trimming left V 0 bases short and J 5 bases short, with 10 bases between. Germline V gene data show CDR1 as KGHSH and CDR2 as LQKENI. The CDR3 runs to 15 residues.

The chain combines TRBV12-5 with TRBJ1-1; tentatively, D is TRBD1 (6 bases). The germline V and J ends were trimmed by 3 bases and 0 bases, with 20 bases remaining between them. The CDR3 contains 18 residues. Germline V lookup: CDR1 LGHNT, CDR2 FRNRAP. CDR3 nucleotides: TGTGCTAGTGGTTTTGTCAGGGGAGGGTTTTACATGAACACTGAAGCTTTCTTT. It codes for CASGFVRGGFYMNTEAFF.

This clone was picked up many times. The chain combines TRBV10-3 with TRBJ2-5, with D perhaps TRBD1 (6 bases). Trimming removed 11 bases at V and 3 bases at J, with 16 bases between. This CDR3 is 13 amino acids long. Per germline, CDR1 ENHRY and CDR2 SYGVKD. CDR3 loop: CAATQDREETQYF. The CDR3 DNA is TGTGCCGCCACCCAGGACAGAGAAGAGACCCAGTACTTC.

This clone appeared a single time. The V call is TRBV19, the J call TRBJ1-2; 7 bases map to TRBD1. Losses at the gene ends were 5 bases for V and 1 base for J; bases not matched to a gene: 7. CDR3 length equals 15 residues. Germline CDR1 LNHDA, CDR2 SQIVND (reference sequence). The CDR3 loop reads CASSPRDSYNYGYTF. CDR3 sequence (DNA): TGTGCCAGTAGTCCCCGGGACAGTTATAACTATGGCTACACCTTC.

The V call is TRBV29-1, the J call TRBJ1-1; D perhaps matches TRBD1 (6 bases). V lost 3 bases, J lost 5 bases, and 13 bases lay in between. The CDR3 extends over 13 amino acids. Germline CDR1 reads SQVTM; CDR2 reads ANQGSEA. CDR3 nucleotide sequence: TGCAGCGTTGACGTGCAGGGGAAGACTGAAGCTTTCTTT. As protein: CSVDVQGKTEAFF.

The genes are TRBV10-3 and TRBJ2-1, with a weak D call TRBD1 (6 bases). V was pared by 3 bases and J by 8 bases, with 17 bases between. This CDR3 spans 15 amino acids. Looked up from germline, CDR1 is ENHRY and CDR2 is SYGVKD. CDR3 sequence reads: CAISDPQGSRDEQFF. CDR3 bases: TGTGCCATCAGTGACCCCCAGGGGTCAAGGGATGAGCAGTTCTTC.

This clone occurred many times. V is TRBV6-5 and J is TRBJ2-7; 11 nucleotides align to TRBD1. The ends lost 4 bases at V and 7 bases at J; junction bases unmatched: 9. CDR3 length equals 15 residues. Germline CDR1 and CDR2: MNHEY and SVGAGI. In DNA, the CDR3 is TGTGCCAGCAGTTCTCGTCGGACAGGGGGCGTGGAGCAGTACTTC. The encoded protein is CASSSRRTGGVEQYF.

This chain uses TRBV9 with TRBJ2-5; 7 nucleotides align to TRBD1. J lost 4 bases, V lost 0 bases, and 6 bases had no gene match. The germline gives CDR1 SGDLS, CDR2 YYNGEE. The CDR3 has 15 residues. CDR3 loop: CASSVGDRTAETQYF. For the CDR3, the DNA is TGTGCCAGCAGCGTAGGGGACAGAACAGCAGAGACCCAGTACTTC.